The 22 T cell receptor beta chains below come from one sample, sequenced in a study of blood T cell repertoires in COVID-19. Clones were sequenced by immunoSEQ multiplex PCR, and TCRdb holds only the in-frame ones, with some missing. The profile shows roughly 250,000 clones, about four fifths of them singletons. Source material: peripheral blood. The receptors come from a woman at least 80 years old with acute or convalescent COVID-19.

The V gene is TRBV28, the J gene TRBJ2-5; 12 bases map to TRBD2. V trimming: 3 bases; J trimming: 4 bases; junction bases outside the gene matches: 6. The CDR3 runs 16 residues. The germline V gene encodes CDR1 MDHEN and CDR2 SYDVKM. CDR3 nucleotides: TGTGCCAGCAGTTTTTTGACTAGCGGGGGCACAGAGACCCAGTACTTC. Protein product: CASSFLTSGGTETQYF.

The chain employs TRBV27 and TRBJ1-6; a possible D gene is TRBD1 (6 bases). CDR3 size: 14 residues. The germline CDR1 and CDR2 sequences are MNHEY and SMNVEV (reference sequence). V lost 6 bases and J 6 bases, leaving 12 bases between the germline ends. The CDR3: CASSPGAGNSPLHF. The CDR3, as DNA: TGTGCCAGCAGCCCAGGGGCGGGTAATTCACCCCTCCACTTT.

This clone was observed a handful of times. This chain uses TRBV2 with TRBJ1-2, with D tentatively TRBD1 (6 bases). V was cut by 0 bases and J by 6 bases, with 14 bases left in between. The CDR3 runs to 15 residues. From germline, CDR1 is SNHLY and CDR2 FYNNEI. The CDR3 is CASSEALGAIHGYTF. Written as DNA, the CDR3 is TGTGCCAGCAGTGAAGCCCTGGGGGCGATCCATGGCTACACCTTC.

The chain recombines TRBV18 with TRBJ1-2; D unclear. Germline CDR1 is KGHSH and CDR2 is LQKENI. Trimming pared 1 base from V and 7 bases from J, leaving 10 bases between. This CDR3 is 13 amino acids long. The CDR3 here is CASSPRGGSGYTF. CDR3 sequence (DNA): TGTGCCAGCTCACCACGGGGAGGGAGTGGCTACACCTTC.

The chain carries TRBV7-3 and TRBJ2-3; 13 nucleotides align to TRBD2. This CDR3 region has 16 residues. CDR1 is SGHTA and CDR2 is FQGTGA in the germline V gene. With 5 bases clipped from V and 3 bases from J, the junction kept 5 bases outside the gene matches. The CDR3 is CASSQRTSGGTDTQYF. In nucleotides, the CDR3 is TGTGCCAGCAGCCAGAGGACTAGCGGGGGAACAGATACGCAGTATTTT. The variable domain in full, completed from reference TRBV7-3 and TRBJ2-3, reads GAGVSQTPSNKVTEKGKYVELRCDPISGHTALYWYRQSLGQGPEFLIYFQGTGAADDSGLPNDRFFAVRPEGSVSTLKIQRTERGDSAVYLCASSQRTSGGTDTQYFGPGTRLTVL.

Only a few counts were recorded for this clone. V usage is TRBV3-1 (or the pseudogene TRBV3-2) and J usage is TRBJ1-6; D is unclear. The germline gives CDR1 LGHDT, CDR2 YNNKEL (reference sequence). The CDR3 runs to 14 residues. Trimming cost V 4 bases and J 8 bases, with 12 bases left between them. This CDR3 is CASSPKGSDSPLHF. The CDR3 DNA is TGTGCCAGCAGCCCCAAAGGAAGCGATTCACCCCTCCACTTT.

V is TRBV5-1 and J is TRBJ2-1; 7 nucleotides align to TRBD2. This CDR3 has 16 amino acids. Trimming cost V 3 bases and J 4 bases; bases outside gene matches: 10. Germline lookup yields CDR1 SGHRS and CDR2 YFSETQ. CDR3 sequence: CASSSTGEGQYNEQFF. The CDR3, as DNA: TGCGCCAGCAGCTCCACGGGGGAGGGGCAGTACAATGAGCAGTTCTTC.

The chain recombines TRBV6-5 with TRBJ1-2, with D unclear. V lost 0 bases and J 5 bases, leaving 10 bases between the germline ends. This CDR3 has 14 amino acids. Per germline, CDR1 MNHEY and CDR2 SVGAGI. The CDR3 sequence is CASSYSGGRYGYTF. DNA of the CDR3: TGTGCCAGCAGTTACTCCGGAGGAAGGTATGGCTACACCTTC.

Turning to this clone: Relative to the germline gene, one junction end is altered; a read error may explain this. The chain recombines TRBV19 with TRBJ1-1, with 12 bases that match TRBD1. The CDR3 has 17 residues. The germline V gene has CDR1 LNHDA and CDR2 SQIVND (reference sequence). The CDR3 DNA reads TGTGCCAGCAGGTACCTCCGGGACAGGGGGCTGAACGCTGAAGCTTTCTTT. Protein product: CASRYLRDRGLNAEAFF.

Written as DNA, the CDR3 is TGTGCCTGGAGTCCCCTAGGGACAGATAATGAAAAACTGTTTTTT. This translates into CAWSPLGTDNEKLFF. The V gene is TRBV30, the J gene TRBJ1-4; 7 bases match TRBD1. This CDR3 spans 15 amino acids. V gave up 2 bases and J gave up 4 bases; unmatched junction bases: 7. Germline values: CDR1 GTSNPN, CDR2 SVGIG (reference sequence).

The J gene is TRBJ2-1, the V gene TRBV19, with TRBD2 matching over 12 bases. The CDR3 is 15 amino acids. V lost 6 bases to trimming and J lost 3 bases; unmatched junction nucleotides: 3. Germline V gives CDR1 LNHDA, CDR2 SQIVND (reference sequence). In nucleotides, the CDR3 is TGTGCCAGTAGAACTAGCGGGGGGAGCTACAATGAGCAGTTCTTC. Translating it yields CASRTSGGSYNEQFF.

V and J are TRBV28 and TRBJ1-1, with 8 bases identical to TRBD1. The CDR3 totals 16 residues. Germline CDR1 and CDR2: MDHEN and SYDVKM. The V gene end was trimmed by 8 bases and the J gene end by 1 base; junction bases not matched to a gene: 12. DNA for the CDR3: TGTGCCAGCCCCCCCAGGGGACAGGCCGCGAACACTGAAGCTTTCTTT. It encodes CASPPRGQAANTEAFF.

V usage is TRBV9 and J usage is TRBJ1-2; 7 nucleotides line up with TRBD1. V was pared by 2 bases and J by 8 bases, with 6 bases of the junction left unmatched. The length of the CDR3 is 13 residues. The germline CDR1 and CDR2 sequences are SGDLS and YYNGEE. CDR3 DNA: TGTGCCAGCAGCGTCGACAGGGACGACGGCTACACCTTC. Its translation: CASSVDRDDGYTF.

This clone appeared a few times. CDR3 protein: CASKSYGGNTEAFF. The CDR3 DNA reads as TGTGCCAGTAAATCTTACGGAGGGAACACTGAAGCTTTCTTT. The V gene is TRBV19, the J gene TRBJ1-1, with no clear D. CDR3 length: 14 residues. The ends were cut back, 7 bases at V and 1 base at J, with 13 bases in the middle. Per germline, CDR1 LNHDA and CDR2 SQIVND (reference sequence).

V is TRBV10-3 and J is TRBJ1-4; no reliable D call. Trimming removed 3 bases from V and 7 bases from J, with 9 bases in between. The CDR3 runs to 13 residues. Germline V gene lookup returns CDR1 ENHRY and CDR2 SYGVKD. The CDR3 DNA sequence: TGTGCCATCAGTGACGGGGTGGTTGAAAAACTGTTTTTT. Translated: CAISDGVVEKLFF.

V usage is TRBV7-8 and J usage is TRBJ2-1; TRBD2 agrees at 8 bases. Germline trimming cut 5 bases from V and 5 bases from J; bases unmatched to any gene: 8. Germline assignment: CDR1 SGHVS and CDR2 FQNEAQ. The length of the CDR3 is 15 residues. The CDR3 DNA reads TGTGCCAGCAGCCCCCGGGAGGGAAGTAACAATGAGCAGTTCTTC. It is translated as CASSPREGSNNEQFF. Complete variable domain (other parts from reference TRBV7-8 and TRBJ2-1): GAGVSQSPRYKVAKRGQDVALRCDPISGHVSLFWYQQALGQGPEFLTYFQNEAQLDKSGLPSDRFFAERPEGSVSTLKIQRTQQEDSAVYLCASSPREGSNNEQFFGPGTRLTVL.

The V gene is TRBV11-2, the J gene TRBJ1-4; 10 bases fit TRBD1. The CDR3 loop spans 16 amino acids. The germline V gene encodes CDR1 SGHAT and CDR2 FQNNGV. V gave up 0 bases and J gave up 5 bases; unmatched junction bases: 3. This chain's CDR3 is CASSLDGQGGNEKLFF. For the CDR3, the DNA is TGTGCCAGCAGCTTAGATGGACAGGGGGGGAATGAAAAACTGTTTTTT.

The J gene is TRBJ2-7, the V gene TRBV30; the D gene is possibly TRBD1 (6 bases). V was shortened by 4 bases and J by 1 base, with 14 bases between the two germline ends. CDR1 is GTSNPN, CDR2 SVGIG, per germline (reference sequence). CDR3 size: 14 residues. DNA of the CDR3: TGTGCCTGGACTCGCCGGGACAAATCCTACGAGCAGTACTTC. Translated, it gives CAWTRRDKSYEQYF.

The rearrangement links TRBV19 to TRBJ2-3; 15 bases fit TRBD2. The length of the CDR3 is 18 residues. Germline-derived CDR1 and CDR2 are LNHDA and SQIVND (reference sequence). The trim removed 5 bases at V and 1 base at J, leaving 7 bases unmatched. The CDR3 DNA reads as TGTGCCAGTAGTGAACGGACTAGCGGGGGGGTAGGCACAGATACGCAGTATTTT. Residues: CASSERTSGGVGTDTQYF.

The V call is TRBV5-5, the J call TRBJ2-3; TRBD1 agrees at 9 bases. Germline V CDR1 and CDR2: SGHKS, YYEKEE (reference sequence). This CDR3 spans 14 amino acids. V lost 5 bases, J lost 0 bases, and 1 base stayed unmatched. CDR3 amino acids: CASRGQGSTDTQYF. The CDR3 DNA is TGTGCCAGCAGGGGACAGGGTAGCACAGATACGCAGTATTTT.

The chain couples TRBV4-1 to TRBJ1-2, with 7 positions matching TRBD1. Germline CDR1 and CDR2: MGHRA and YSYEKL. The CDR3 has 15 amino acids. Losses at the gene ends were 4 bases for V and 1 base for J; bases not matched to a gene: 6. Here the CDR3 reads CASSLGQNLNYGYTF. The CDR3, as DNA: TGCGCCAGCAGCCTGGGACAGAACCTTAACTATGGCTACACCTTC.

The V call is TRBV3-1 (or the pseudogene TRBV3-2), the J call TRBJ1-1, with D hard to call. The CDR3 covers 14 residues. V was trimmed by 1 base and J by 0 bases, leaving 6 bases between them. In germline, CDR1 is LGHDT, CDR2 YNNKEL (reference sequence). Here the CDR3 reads CASSQGHLNTEAFF. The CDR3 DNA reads TGTGCCAGCAGCCAAGGACACCTGAACACTGAAGCTTTCTTT.